The 12 T cell receptor beta chains reported below all come from one sample, sequenced in a study of Ad26.COV2.S vaccination and SARS-CoV-2 variants. Documented treatment: 15 to 20 received Ad26.COV2.S at low or high dose, single or two shots; 5 received placebo; per-sample allocation not given. The study sampled participants on day 63 after the first vaccine or placebo injection. Assay: immunoSEQ multiplex PCR; the TCRdb copy retains only in-frame clones and omits some. The sample carries some 250,000 clones, 88% recorded once. The material sequenced was peripheral blood, taken in a trial of Ad26.COV2.S vaccine versus placebo. All receptors come from a person between 18 and 65 years old who received the Ad26.COV2.S COVID-19 vaccine or a placebo.

This clone was recorded once. J is TRBJ2-1 and V is TRBV2; D may match TRBD1 or TRBD2 (6 bases each). CDR3 size: 17 residues. Germline CDR1 and CDR2: SNHLY and FYNNEI. Trimming shortened V by 6 bases and J by 0 bases, and 18 bases separated the two germline ends. This chain's CDR3 is CASSILGGPSSYNEQFF. CDR3 nucleotides: TGTGCCAGCAGCATCCTCGGGGGCCCGAGCTCCTACAATGAGCAGTTCTTC.

This chain uses TRBV5-8 with TRBJ2-6, with D unresolved. Trimming pared 0 bases from V and 2 bases from J, leaving 9 bases between. This CDR3 spans 16 amino acids. Per germline, CDR1 SGHTS and CDR2 YDEGEE. CDR3 DNA sequence: TGTGCCAGCAGCTTGGGAGGAGAAGCTGGGGCCAACGTCCTGACTTTC. It encodes CASSLGGEAGANVLTF.

The chain carries TRBV2 and TRBJ2-2, with unresolved D. Germline V CDR1 and CDR2: SNHLY, FYNNEI. V lost 4 bases to trimming and J lost 0 bases, with 9 bases between them. This CDR3 has 15 residues. The CDR3 reads CASSGYGSNTGELFF. The CDR3 nucleotides are TGTGCCAGCAGTGGGTACGGTTCGAACACCGGGGAGCTGTTTTTT.

This chain links TRBV4-2 with TRBJ2-5; TRBD2 matches at 12 bases. Per germline, CDR1 LGHNA and CDR2 YNFKEQ. The CDR3 is 17 amino acids. V dropped 0 bases and J dropped 5; count of bases not matched to a gene: 7. CDR3 protein: CASSQDPLAGGQETQYF. The DNA for the CDR3 is TGTGCCAGCAGCCAAGATCCCCTAGCGGGGGGGCAGGAGACCCAGTACTTC.

Only one count was recorded for this clone. The chain is built from TRBV21-1 and TRBJ2-7; TRBD1, the table's D call, was not compared with the DNA. TRBV21-1 is classified as a pseudogene. The CDR3 covers 14 residues. CDR3 DNA: TGTGCCAGCAGCAAGGGACAGGGTAGCTACGAGCAGTACTTC. Translating it yields CASSKGQGSYEQYF.

The chain combines TRBV28 with TRBJ2-7, with a possible D match to TRBD2 (5 bases). Germline lookup yields CDR1 MDHEN and CDR2 SYDVKM. Between the trimmed V and J ends, which lost 7 bases and 0 bases, there was a span of 10 bases. The CDR3 sequence is 13 residues long. CDR3 nucleotide sequence: TGTGCCAGCACCCTTAGCGTCTCCTACGAGCAGTACTTC. It specifies CASTLSVSYEQYF.

A few counts support this clone. The genes are TRBV30 and TRBJ1-3, with D unresolved. Trimming left V 3 bases short and J 2 bases short, with 2 bases between. CDR1 and CDR2 from the germline V gene are GTSNPN and SVGIG (reference sequence). The CDR3 contains 11 residues. This chain's CDR3 is CAWSAGNTIYF. CDR3 nucleotide sequence: TGTGCCTGGAGCGCTGGAAACACCATATATTTT.

This clone came up a few times. CDR3 sequence: CASSRTGQGGLFF. As DNA, the CDR3 is TGTGCCAGCAGCCGGACGGGACAGGGGGGACTGTTTTTT. The chain joins TRBV6-5 to TRBJ1-4; TRBD1 matches 11 bases. V trimming: 6 bases; J trimming: 13 bases; junction bases outside the gene matches: 7. The V gene's germline CDR1 is MNHEY and CDR2 SVGAGI. This CDR3 spans 13 amino acids.

CDR3 amino acids: CASSLGTIKSTDTQYF. CDR3 nucleotide sequence: TGCGCCAGCAGCTTGGGGACTATAAAGAGCACAGATACGCAGTATTTT. The rearrangement uses TRBV5-1 and TRBJ2-3, with D possibly being TRBD2 (6 bases). The CDR3 has 16 residues. Germline V gives CDR1 SGHRS, CDR2 YFSETQ. V shed 0 bases and J shed 0 bases, with 11 bases lying between them.

The chain carries TRBV27 and TRBJ1-1; unclear D gene. Germline values: CDR1 MNHEY, CDR2 SMNVEV (reference sequence). This CDR3 spans 13 amino acids. Between the trimmed V and J ends, which lost 3 bases and 5 bases, there was a span of 10 bases. This chain's CDR3 is CASSFRGGTEAFF. The CDR3 coding sequence is TGTGCCAGCAGTTTCCGGGGAGGGACTGAAGCTTTCTTT.

The chain combines TRBV2 with TRBJ2-3; the D is unclear. V shed 5 bases and J shed 10 bases, with 13 bases lying between them. Germline lookup yields CDR1 SNHLY and CDR2 FYNNEI. The CDR3 covers 12 residues. The CDR3 sequence: CASSFDFKAQYF. As DNA, the CDR3 is TGTGCCAGCAGTTTTGACTTCAAGGCGCAGTATTTT.

This chain links TRBV24-1 with TRBJ2-1, with TRBD2 as a possible D gene (6 bases). V was clipped by 0 bases and J by 7 bases, with 18 bases between them. Germline CDR1 and CDR2: KGHDR and SFDVKD. This CDR3 comprises 17 residues. The chain's CDR3 is CATSDLSGLQRGNEQFF. Written as DNA, the CDR3 is TGTGCCACCAGTGATTTGAGCGGGCTTCAACGAGGAAATGAGCAGTTCTTC.